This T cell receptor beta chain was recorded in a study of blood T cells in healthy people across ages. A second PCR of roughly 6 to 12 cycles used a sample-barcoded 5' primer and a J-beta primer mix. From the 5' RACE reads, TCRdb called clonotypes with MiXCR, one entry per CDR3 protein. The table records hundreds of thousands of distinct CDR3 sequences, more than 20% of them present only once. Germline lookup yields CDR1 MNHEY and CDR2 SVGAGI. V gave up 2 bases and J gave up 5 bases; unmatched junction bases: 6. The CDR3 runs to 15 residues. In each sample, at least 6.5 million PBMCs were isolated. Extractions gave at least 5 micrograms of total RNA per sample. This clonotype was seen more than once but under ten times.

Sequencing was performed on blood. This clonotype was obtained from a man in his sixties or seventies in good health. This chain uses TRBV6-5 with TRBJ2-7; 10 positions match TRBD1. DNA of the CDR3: TGTGCCAGCAGTTACACGGGACAGGGGATCCACGAGCAGTACTTC. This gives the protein CASSYTGQGIHEQYF.